This T cell receptor beta chain derives from a study of blood T cell repertoires in COVID-19. Study context: PBMCs, B-cell-depleted T cells, or T cells provided the cDNA or gDNA that made up the material.

The CDR3 totals 16 residues. Germline CDR1 is SGHAT and CDR2 is FQNNGV. V was pared by 5 bases and J by 5 bases, with 8 bases of the junction left unmatched. Data came from immunoSEQ multiplex PCR; TCRdb stores just in-frame clones and leaves some out. The top ten clones hold roughly 0.92% of a sample with 250,000 to 350,000 clones, around 90% of them seen once. The receptor was isolated from a woman between 35 and 50 years old who had recovered from COVID-19. Sequencing was carried out using peripheral blood. The rearrangement joins TRBV11-2 to TRBJ2-5; 13 bases line up with TRBD2. The CDR3 sequence is CASSPTSGRGKETQYF. In DNA, the CDR3 is TGTGCCAGCAGCCCAACTAGCGGGAGGGGAAAGGAGACCCAGTACTTC.